The 3 T cell receptor beta chains presented below share a single source sample, sequenced in a study of OX40 agonist ivuxolimab in advanced cancers. The method was immunoSEQ multiplex PCR; TCRdb's version includes in-frame clones alone and lacks a portion of them. The data contain 35,000 or so clones, 76% of them seen just once; the ten biggest clones take up 20% to 25%. This sample comprised CD4+ or CD8+ T cells sorted from blood, obtained in a trial of the OX40 agonist ivuxolimab. The receptors were gathered from an adult with an advanced solid tumor such as melanoma, head and neck, liver or kidney cancer.

The sample holds one count of this clone. V gene TRBV10-3 combines with J gene TRBJ1-1; maybe TRBD1 (6 bases). V lost 3 bases and J lost 8, with 13 bases in between. The CDR3 is made up of 13 amino acids. CDR1 ENHRY and CDR2 SYGVKD come from the germline V gene. Written as DNA, the CDR3 is TGTGCCATCAGTGAACAGGGAGACAGGGAAGCTTTCTTT. It translates to CAISEQGDREAFF.

The genes are TRBV11-2 and TRBJ1-1; 7 nucleotides match TRBD1. V lost 4 bases to trimming and J lost 5 bases; unmatched junction nucleotides: 4. Germline CDR1 SGHAT, CDR2 FQNNGV. The length of the CDR3 is 13 residues. The CDR3 DNA follows: TGTGCCAGCAGCTCTCAGGGGGAGACTGAAGCTTTCTTT. Protein: CASSSQGETEAFF.

This rearrangement joins TRBV7-9 to TRBJ2-5; 7 positions agree with TRBD2. V shed 5 bases, J shed 2 bases, and the junction held 11 bases outside the gene matches. CDR3 size: 16 residues. Germline V CDR1 and CDR2: SEHNR, FQNEAQ (reference sequence). The CDR3, as DNA: TGTGCCAGCAGCCCTCCGGGGCGGGGAGGGCAAGAGACCCAGTACTTC. It specifies CASSPPGRGGQETQYF.